This TCR beta chain was captured in a study of cytomegalovirus exposure and HLA in healthy donors. Study-level results: Later analysis identified a missense DCLRE1C variant that was linked to TCR beta V- and J-gene trimming. CMV serostatus was the only recorded immune exposure for donors.

CDR1 is MGHRA and CDR2 is YSYEKL in the germline V gene. This CDR3 is 13 amino acids long. V was trimmed by 6 bases and J by 4 bases, leaving 10 bases between them. Comment on this clone: The antigen is not known.

Primers: 60 Vbeta forward and 13 Jbeta reverse. Per the original methods: Tens of millions of unique TCR beta chains, 10 million to 14 million shared, were counted in a later analysis. Produced via immunoSEQ multiplex PCR; TCRdb's table is partial and in-frame only. V and J calls and clone size follow that table, whereas D and trimming were derived from the DNA. In all, the sample yields just over 50,000 clones. The specimen was PBMCs. The chain links TRBV4-1 to TRBJ1-5; possible D gene TRBD1, 5 bases. This clonotype was sampled from a woman in her sixties or seventies in good health and CMV-seropositive. The CDR3, as DNA: TGCGCCAGCAGACGCGACAGAAATCAGCCCCAGCATTTT. This codes for CASRRDRNQPQHF.